Listed below are T cell receptor beta chains from one sample, sequenced in a study of high-grade serous ovarian cancer treatment subgroups. The data were produced by immunoSEQ multiplex PCR, yet TCRdb's version contains in-frame clones alone and is incomplete. The sample has fewer than 9,500 clones, approximately 62% seen once. Input material: tumor tissue. Receptors were obtained from a human donor with high-grade serous ovarian cancer. Each CDR3 is given with its conserved first and last residue. D genes are given only for firm matches. Expanded clones are given a class, and other clones once, few, many or no size at all.

d_gene: NA; abundance: NA; j_gene: TRBJ2-2; v_gene: TRBV11-2; CDR3nt: TGTGCCAGCAGCTTTACTAGCCCCGGGGAGCTGTTTTTT; CDR3aa: CASSFTSPGELFF
d_gene: TRBD2; abundance: few; j_gene: TRBJ2-1; v_gene: TRBV5-1; CDR3nt: TGCGCCAGCCTAGAGACTAGCGGGAGGGCTCAAGGGGAGCAGTTCTTC; CDR3aa: CASLETSGRAQGEQFF
d_gene: NA; abundance: large; j_gene: TRBJ1-5; v_gene: TRBV5-4; CDR3nt: TGTGCCAGCAGCACCTTCCCGGATCAGCCCCAGCATTTT; CDR3aa: CASSTFPDQPQHF
d_gene: NA; abundance: NA; j_gene: TRBJ2-4; v_gene: TRBV28; CDR3nt: TGTGCCAGCAGTTTTGGCGGTACAAACATTCAGTACTTC; CDR3aa: CASSFGGTNIQYF
d_gene: TRBD2; abundance: few; j_gene: TRBJ2-3; v_gene: TRBV7-3; CDR3nt: TGTGCCAGCAGCTCTCCTGGGCGGGAGACAGATACGCAGTATTTT; CDR3aa: CASSSPGRETDTQYF
d_gene: TRBD1; abundance: NA; j_gene: TRBJ1-4; v_gene: TRBV4-3; CDR3nt: TGCGCCAGCAGCCAAGATGTGTGGAGGGGGCGGGAAAAACTGTTTTTT; CDR3aa: CASSQDVWRGREKLFF
d_gene: NA; abundance: medium-sized; j_gene: TRBJ2-6; v_gene: TRBV29-1; CDR3nt: TGCAGCGTTGACGCCGGGGCTGGGGCCAACGTCCTGACTTTC; CDR3aa: CSVDAGAGANVLTF
d_gene: NA; abundance: NA; j_gene: TRBJ2-1; v_gene: TRBV7-2; CDR3nt: TGTGCCAGCTGCCAGGGGGGCGGGAGGTCCAGTGAGCAGTTCTTC; CDR3aa: CASCQGGGRSSEQFF
d_gene: TRBD1; abundance: NA; j_gene: TRBJ1-4; v_gene: TRBV2; CDR3nt: TGTGCCAGCAGAAAACAGGGGATAAGAAATGAAAAACTGTTTTTT; CDR3aa: CASRKQGIRNEKLFF
d_gene: NA; abundance: NA; j_gene: TRBJ1-4; v_gene: TRBV4-2; CDR3nt: TGTGCCAGCAGCTCTAATGAAAAACTGTTTTTT; CDR3aa: CASSSNEKLFF
d_gene: TRBD1; abundance: NA; j_gene: TRBJ1-6; v_gene: TRBV6-5; CDR3nt: TGTGCCAGCAGTTTGTGGGGACAGGGGAGTTCACCCCTCCACTTT; CDR3aa: CASSLWGQGSSPLHF
d_gene: NA; abundance: NA; j_gene: TRBJ2-5; v_gene: TRBV12-5; CDR3nt: TGTGCTAGTGGTTTGAACCAAGAGACCCAGTACTTC; CDR3aa: CASGLNQETQYF
d_gene: NA; abundance: NA; j_gene: TRBJ2-2; v_gene: TRBV5-4; CDR3nt: TGTGCCAGCAGCTTGGCCCGGGAAACCGGGGAGCTGTTTTTT; CDR3aa: CASSLARETGELFF
d_gene: NA; abundance: medium-sized; j_gene: TRBJ1-2; v_gene: TRBV2; CDR3nt: TGTGCCAGCAGTGAGGGCACTCAATGGAATGGCTACACCTTC; CDR3aa: CASSEGTQWNGYTF
d_gene: NA; abundance: once; j_gene: TRBJ2-1; v_gene: TRBV5-4; CDR3nt: TGTGCCAGCAGCTTGGGGCAGTACAATGAGCAGTTCTTC; CDR3aa: CASSLGQYNEQFF
d_gene: TRBD2; abundance: NA; j_gene: TRBJ2-1; v_gene: TRBV5-4; CDR3nt: TGTGCCAGCAGCCCTCGGGAGGGCAATGAGCAGTTCTTC; CDR3aa: CASSPREGNEQFF
d_gene: NA; abundance: NA; j_gene: TRBJ1-2; v_gene: TRBV4-3; CDR3nt: TGCGCCAGCAGCCAACAGGTCGCCCAAGTATGGGGCTACACCTTC; CDR3aa: CASSQQVAQVWGYTF
d_gene: NA; abundance: medium-sized; j_gene: TRBJ2-7; v_gene: TRBV19; CDR3nt: TGTGCCAGTAGTATTGGGGAATACTACGAGCAGTACTTC; CDR3aa: CASSIGEYYEQYF
d_gene: NA; abundance: NA; j_gene: TRBJ2-3; v_gene: TRBV5-4; CDR3nt: TGTGCCAGCAGCCGAGATAGCACAGATACGCAGTATTTT; CDR3aa: CASSRDSTDTQYF
d_gene: NA; abundance: NA; j_gene: TRBJ2-7; v_gene: TRBV21-1; CDR3nt: TGTGCCAGCAGCAGTTTCGGCGGGGACTACTACGAGCAGTACTTC; CDR3aa: CASSSFGGDYYEQYF
d_gene: NA; abundance: few; j_gene: TRBJ1-1; v_gene: TRBV29-1; CDR3nt: TGCAGCGTTCTACAAGCGGACACCCACACTGAAGCTTTCTTT; CDR3aa: CSVLQADTHTEAFF
d_gene: TRBD1; abundance: NA; j_gene: TRBJ1-4; v_gene: TRBV27; CDR3nt: TGTGCCAGCAGAGCACAGGGGGGTAATGAAAAACTGTTTTTT; CDR3aa: CASRAQGGNEKLFF
d_gene: NA; abundance: NA; j_gene: TRBJ2-7; v_gene: TRBV5-5; CDR3nt: TGTGCCAGCAGCTTTGGACTGTACGAGCAGTACTTC; CDR3aa: CASSFGLYEQYF
d_gene: NA; abundance: NA; j_gene: TRBJ2-7; v_gene: TRBV13; CDR3nt: TGTGCCAGCAGCTTAGGATACGACTACGAGCAGTACTTC; CDR3aa: CASSLGYDYEQYF
d_gene: TRBD1; abundance: NA; j_gene: TRBJ1-6; v_gene: TRBV6-5; CDR3nt: TGTGCCAGCAGTTACCAGGGGGGCCGTAATTCACCCCTCCACTTT; CDR3aa: CASSYQGGRNSPLHF
d_gene: NA; abundance: NA; j_gene: TRBJ1-6; v_gene: TRBV7-9; CDR3nt: TGTGCCAGCAGCTCAGGGTTTGCTGGGTCACCCCTCCACTTT; CDR3aa: CASSSGFAGSPLHF
d_gene: TRBD2; abundance: NA; j_gene: TRBJ2-1; v_gene: TRBV19; CDR3nt: TGTGCCACCAAGGGGACTAGCGGGAGGGCACAAGAGCAGTTCTTC; CDR3aa: CATKGTSGRAQEQFF
d_gene: NA; abundance: NA; j_gene: TRBJ1-1; v_gene: TRBV28; CDR3nt: TGTGCCAGCAGCCCGGGCCGATCTGAAGCTTTCTTT; CDR3aa: CASSPGRSEAFF
d_gene: NA; abundance: once; j_gene: TRBJ2-7; v_gene: TRBV7-9; CDR3nt: TGTGCCAGCAGCTTAGTGGCCCCCCTCAACGAGCAGTACTTC; CDR3aa: CASSLVAPLNEQYF
d_gene: NA; abundance: medium-sized; j_gene: TRBJ1-5; v_gene: TRBV6-6; CDR3nt: TGTGCCAGCAGTTACCGGACGGAGCCCAGCAATCAGCCCCAGCATTTT; CDR3aa: CASSYRTEPSNQPQHF
d_gene: NA; abundance: medium-sized; j_gene: TRBJ1-5; v_gene: TRBV29-1; CDR3nt: TGCAGCGTGGGGGCAGGCCTAGGGGGTCAGCCCCAGCATTTT; CDR3aa: CSVGAGLGGQPQHF
d_gene: TRBD1; abundance: NA; j_gene: TRBJ1-1; v_gene: TRBV27; CDR3nt: TGTGCCAGCAGCCGCCCGACAGGGAAGGGCCTCACTGAAGCTTTCTTT; CDR3aa: CASSRPTGKGLTEAFF
d_gene: TRBD1; abundance: NA; j_gene: TRBJ2-1; v_gene: TRBV11-2; CDR3nt: TGTGCCAGCAGCTTAGGAGAGGGGACAGGGTCCTACAATGAGCAGTTCTTC; CDR3aa: CASSLGEGTGSYNEQFF
d_gene: NA; abundance: NA; j_gene: TRBJ1-1; v_gene: TRBV2; CDR3nt: TGTGCCAGCAGTGAAGCGCTTTTTACGTCCACTGAAGCTTTCTTT; CDR3aa: CASSEALFTSTEAFF
d_gene: NA; abundance: NA; j_gene: TRBJ2-3; v_gene: TRBV6-6; CDR3nt: TGTGCCAGCAGTTCCTCTAGCACAGATACGCAGTATTTT; CDR3aa: CASSSSSTDTQYF
d_gene: TRBD2; abundance: NA; j_gene: TRBJ2-7; v_gene: TRBV4-1; CDR3nt: TGCGCCAGCAGACCACTAGCGGGGACGGGCTACGAGCAGTACTTC; CDR3aa: CASRPLAGTGYEQYF
d_gene: NA; abundance: few; j_gene: TRBJ2-7; v_gene: TRBV13; CDR3nt: TGTGCCAGCAGCTTAGAGGGGAGACGTTACGAGCAGTACTTC; CDR3aa: CASSLEGRRYEQYF
d_gene: NA; abundance: NA; j_gene: TRBJ1-5; v_gene: TRBV7-2; CDR3nt: TGTGCCAGCAGCCCCAACGCCGGGGGCGCGGGTCAGCCCCAGCATTTT; CDR3aa: CASSPNAGGAGQPQHF
d_gene: TRBD2; abundance: few; j_gene: TRBJ2-1; v_gene: TRBV9; CDR3nt: TGTGCCAGCAGCGTAGAGTCTAGCGGGAGTTGGCGGAATGAGCAGTTCTTC; CDR3aa: CASSVESSGSWRNEQFF
d_gene: NA; abundance: NA; j_gene: TRBJ2-7; v_gene: TRBV4-3; CDR3nt: TGCGCCAGCAGCCAAGCCCCGGGAGCCTACGAGCAGTACTTC; CDR3aa: CASSQAPGAYEQYF
d_gene: TRBD2; abundance: NA; j_gene: TRBJ2-3; v_gene: TRBV28; CDR3nt: TGTGCCAGCAGGTTTGATGGACTAGCGGGACTGGTTACGCAGTATTTT; CDR3aa: CASRFDGLAGLVTQYF
d_gene: NA; abundance: NA; j_gene: TRBJ1-3; v_gene: TRBV7-7; CDR3nt: TGTGCCAGCAGCCCGGGACCTGGAAACACCATATATTTT; CDR3aa: CASSPGPGNTIYF